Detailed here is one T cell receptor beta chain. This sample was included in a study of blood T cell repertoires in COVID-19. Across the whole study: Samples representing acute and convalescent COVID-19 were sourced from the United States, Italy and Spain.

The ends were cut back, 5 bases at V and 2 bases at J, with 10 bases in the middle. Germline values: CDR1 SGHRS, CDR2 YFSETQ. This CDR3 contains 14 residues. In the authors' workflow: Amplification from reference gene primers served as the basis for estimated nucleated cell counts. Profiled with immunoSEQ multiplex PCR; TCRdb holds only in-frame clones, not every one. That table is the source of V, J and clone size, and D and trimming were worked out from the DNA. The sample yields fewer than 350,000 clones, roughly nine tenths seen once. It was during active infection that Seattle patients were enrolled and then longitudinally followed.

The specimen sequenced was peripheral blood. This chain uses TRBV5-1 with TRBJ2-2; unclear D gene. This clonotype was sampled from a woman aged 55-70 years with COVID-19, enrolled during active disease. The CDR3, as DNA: TGCGCCAGCAGTCTCCAGGTTAACACCGGGGAGCTGTTTTTT. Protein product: CASSLQVNTGELFF.